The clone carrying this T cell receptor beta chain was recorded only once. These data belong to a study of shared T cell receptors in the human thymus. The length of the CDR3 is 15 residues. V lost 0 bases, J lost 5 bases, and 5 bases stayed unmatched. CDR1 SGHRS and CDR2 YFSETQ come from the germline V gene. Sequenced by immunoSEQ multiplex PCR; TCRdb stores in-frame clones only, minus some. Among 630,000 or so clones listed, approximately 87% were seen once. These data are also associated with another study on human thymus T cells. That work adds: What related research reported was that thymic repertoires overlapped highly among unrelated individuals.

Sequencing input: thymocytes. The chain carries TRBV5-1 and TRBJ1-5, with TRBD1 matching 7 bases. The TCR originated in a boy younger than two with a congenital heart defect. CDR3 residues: CASSLVGDSHQPQHF. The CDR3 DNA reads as TGCGCCAGCAGCTTGGTTGGGGACAGCCATCAGCCCCAGCATTTT.